These 20 T cell receptor beta chains share one sample of origin, sequenced in a study of CD8+ T cells in alopecia areata. TCR sequencing used cDNA made by reverse transcription of extracted RNA. The protocol was immunoSEQ multiplex PCR, while the TCRdb copy is restricted to in-frame clones and leaves out a portion. The table has 120,000 or so clones, 55% to 80% seen once. The specimen was CD4+ T cells sorted from blood. The source is a human donor in good health.

This clone was detected a few times. The junction shows a germline mismatch at one end, possibly a read error. The genes are TRBV27 and TRBJ2-3; D uncertain. CDR1 and CDR2 (germline): MNHEY, SMNVEV (reference sequence). CDR3 size: 15 residues. CDR3 sequence reads: CASSLSWVAPDTQYF. CDR3 sequence (DNA): TGTGCCAGCAGTCTATCCTGGGTAGCCCCAGATACGCAGTATTTT.

This clone was detected only a few times. Because the CDR3's place on the DNA is in doubt, the DNA is left out and the CDR3 is given as listed by TCRdb. This rearrangement joins TRBV5-1 to TRBJ1-2; TRBD1, the table's D call, lacks a check against the DNA. The germline V gene has CDR1 SGHRS and CDR2 YFSETQ. With termini counted, the CDR3 has 13 amino acids. The chain's CDR3 is CASSVGQGNYDTF.

The V call is TRBV5-1, the J call TRBJ1-6, with D uncertain. CDR1 and CDR2 from the germline V gene are SGHRS and YFSETQ. This CDR3 is built from 14 residues. The V end was cut by 2 bases, the J end by 6 bases, with 9 bases between. CDR3 DNA sequence: TGCGCCAGCAGCTTCGAGCGCGGTAATTCACCCCTCCACTTT. Encoded protein: CASSFERGNSPLHF.

This clone turned up a few times. The rearrangement uses TRBV29-1 and TRBJ2-5; D may be TRBD1 (5 bases). The CDR3 is made up of 11 amino acids. Germline V CDR1 and CDR2: SQVTM, ANQGSEA. Trimming pared 6 bases from V and 5 bases from J, leaving 10 bases between. The CDR3 DNA reads TGCAGCGTCGACAGTTTTGAGACCCAGTACTTC. Protein: CSVDSFETQYF.

The genes are TRBV10-1 and TRBJ2-3; 8 bases align to TRBD1. V lost 4 bases and J lost 6; bases outside the gene matches: 15. The germline V gene has CDR1 WNHNN and CDR2 SYGVQD (reference sequence). The CDR3 consists of 17 residues. The DNA for the CDR3 is TGCGCCAGCAGTGGCCACAGGGGGAATGGTGGATGGGATACGCAGTATTTT. This translates into CASSGHRGNGGWDTQYF.

This chain links TRBV12-5 with TRBJ2-1; maybe TRBD1 (6 bases). CDR3 length: 16 amino acids. Deletions cut 4 bases from V and 3 bases from J, with 16 bases between. CDR1 is LGHNT, CDR2 FRNRAP, per germline. The CDR3 DNA is TGTGCTAGTGGTTCTCAGGGGCTGGGGTACTACAATGAGCAGTTCTTC. Encoded protein: CASGSQGLGYYNEQFF.

This chain joins TRBV5-6 and TRBJ1-5; D call uncertain. The CDR3 sequence is 16 residues long. The ends were cut back, 1 base at V and 3 bases at J, with 14 bases in the middle. CDR1 and CDR2 (germline): SGHDT, YYEEEE. The CDR3 nucleotides read TGTGCCAGCAGCTTGTCGGCGGGAAATCCCAATCAGCCCCAGCATTTT. Protein: CASSLSAGNPNQPQHF.

This clone was counted once. The chain combines TRBV5-6 with TRBJ1-2; D might be TRBD1 (5 bases). V lost 4 bases and J lost 0, with 10 bases in between. The CDR3 covers 14 residues. Germline V gene lookup returns CDR1 SGHDT and CDR2 YYEEEE. CDR3 DNA: TGTGCCAGCAGCCCCGGGACCCCTAACTATGGCTACACCTTC. The encoded protein is CASSPGTPNYGYTF.

The V gene is TRBV9, the J gene TRBJ1-1; D is possibly TRBD1 (6 bases). V lost 0 bases to trimming and J lost 6 bases, with 15 bases between them. This CDR3 spans 15 amino acids. The germline V gene encodes CDR1 SGDLS and CDR2 YYNGEE. CDR3 DNA: TGTGCCAGCAGCGTAGTACAGGGTGTGAGAGCTGAAGCTTTCTTT. The encoded protein is CASSVVQGVRAEAFF.

The sample holds a few counts of this clone. One end of the junction fails to match germline, which may point to a read error. The chain uses TRBV2 and TRBJ2-3, with TRBD1 as a possible D gene (8 bases). The CDR3 consists of 16 residues. Germline V lookup: CDR1 SNHLY, CDR2 FYNNEI. CDR3 DNA sequence: TGTGCCAGCAGGGAAGGACAGGGAGGGTTTACAGATACGCAGTATTTT. Encoded protein: CASREGQGGFTDTQYF.

The CDR3, as DNA: TGCGCCAGCAGCTCGATGACTGGGAACACTGAAGCTTTCTTT. It specifies CASSSMTGNTEAFF. This chain links TRBV5-1 with TRBJ1-1; D gene uncertain. The CDR3 covers 14 residues. Trimming stripped 3 bases from V and 1 base from J, with 10 bases between. Germline V gene lookup returns CDR1 SGHRS and CDR2 YFSETQ. Based on the CDR3 plus reference TRBV5-1 and TRBJ1-1, the full variable domain is KAGVTQTPRYLIKTRGQQVTLSCSPISGHRSVSWYQQTPGQGLQFLFEYFSETQRNKGNFPGRFSGRQFSNSRSEMNVSTLELGDSALYLCASSSMTGNTEAFFGQGTRLTVV.

The chain is built from TRBV5-1 and TRBJ2-2; TRBD1 matches at 9 bases. V trimming: 0 bases; J trimming: 5 bases; junction bases outside the gene matches: 5. Germline loops: CDR1 SGHRS, CDR2 YFSETQ. The CDR3 totals 16 residues. DNA for the CDR3: TGCGCCAGCAGCTTGGACGCCGGGACAGGGACCGGGGAGCTGTTTTTT. Encoded protein: CASSLDAGTGTGELFF.

The rearrangement uses TRBV6-5 and TRBJ1-6; no clear D. V lost 2 bases and J 6 bases, leaving 8 bases between the germline ends. This CDR3 contains 14 residues. Per germline, CDR1 MNHEY and CDR2 SVGAGI. The CDR3 region has the DNA TGTGCCAGCAGTTACGACGGGGTTAATTCACCCCTCCACTTT. It yields the protein CASSYDGVNSPLHF.

The chain uses TRBV11-2 and TRBJ1-1; tentative D call: TRBD1 (6 bases). This CDR3 is built from 15 residues. The germline V gene has CDR1 SGHAT and CDR2 FQNNGV. Trimming shortened V by 2 bases and J by 4 bases, and 14 bases separated the two germline ends. DNA of the CDR3: TGTGCCAGCAGCTTAAGGGGGGGGACGAGCACTGAAGCTTTCTTT. This translates into CASSLRGGTSTEAFF.

This clone was seen ten or more times. The rearrangement joins TRBV10-2 to TRBJ1-2, with 8 nucleotides matching TRBD1. CDR3 length equals 15 residues. The V and J ends lost 6 bases and 4 bases, in that order; junction bases with no gene match: 10. Germline CDR1 is WSHSY and CDR2 is SAAADI. CDR3 in amino acids: CASSHDRGGSYGYTF. The CDR3 DNA reads as TGCGCCAGCAGCCACGACAGGGGCGGGTCCTATGGCTACACCTTC.

V is TRBV29-1 and J is TRBJ1-4; D is perhaps TRBD1 (6 bases). The CDR3 is 13 residues long. Between the trimmed V and J ends, which lost 7 bases and 3 bases, there was a span of 12 bases. Germline V gene lookup returns CDR1 SQVTM and CDR2 ANQGSEA. The CDR3, as DNA: TGCAGCGCCCAAAGGGGGGCTAATGAAAAACTGTTTTTT. Translation: CSAQRGANEKLFF.

About this clone itself: Other DNA sequences from this sample encode an identical CDR3 as well. The chain employs TRBV29-1 and TRBJ2-1, with D perhaps given as TRBD1 or TRBD2 (5 bases each). Trimming removed 7 bases at V and 7 bases at J, with 11 bases between. The CDR3 covers 11 residues. Germline assignment: CDR1 SQVTM and CDR2 ANQGSEA. The CDR3 reads CSGLRGNEQFF. The CDR3 region has the DNA TGCAGCGGCCTGAGGGGTAATGAGCAGTTCTTC.

Many counts were recorded for this clone. V usage is TRBV4-2 and J usage is TRBJ2-6, with 9 positions matching TRBD2. The CDR3 covers 17 residues. Germline V lookup: CDR1 LGHNA, CDR2 YNFKEQ. The V segment lost 4 bases and the J segment 1 base; nucleotides outside the gene matches: 5. CDR3 protein: CASSRSTSGSGANVLTF. CDR3 coding DNA: TGTGCCAGCAGCCGGTCGACTAGCGGTTCTGGGGCCAACGTCCTGACTTTC.

This clone has a single count. The gene calls are TRBV6-1 and TRBJ2-3; D might be TRBD2 (5 bases). CDR1 MNHNS and CDR2 SASEGT come from the germline V gene. V dropped 4 bases and J dropped 5 bases, with 10 bases sitting between them. The CDR3 runs 13 residues. In nucleotides, the CDR3 is TGTGCCAGCAGTGGATTTACTAGAGATACGCAGTATTTT. This codes for CASSGFTRDTQYF.

This clone was seen only once. This chain's CDR3 is CSVDRASQETQYF. CDR3 nucleotide sequence: TGCAGCGTTGATCGGGCAAGTCAAGAGACCCAGTACTTC. The V and J genes are TRBV29-1 and TRBJ2-5; unclear D gene. This CDR3 region has 13 residues. V was pared by 3 bases and J by 2 bases, with 10 bases between. Germline V gene lookup returns CDR1 SQVTM and CDR2 ANQGSEA.